The 21 T cell receptor beta chains presented below share a single source sample, sequenced in a study of glioma-infiltrating T cells after dendritic cell vaccination. The table came from immunoSEQ multiplex PCR; TCRdb's copy has only in-frame clones and leaves some out. The sample has 50,000 to 65,000 clones, about 84% seen once. Time point: after dendritic cell vaccination, including at tumor progression/relapse. The sample here was blood, taken after dendritic cell vaccination. These TCRs come from a human donor with glioblastoma.

This chain links TRBV10-3 with TRBJ2-6; D might be TRBD2 (5 bases). The germline V gene encodes CDR1 ENHRY and CDR2 SYGVKD. V lost 6 bases, J lost 10 bases, and 16 bases lay in between. This CDR3 has 14 amino acids. The DNA for the CDR3 is TGTGCCATCAGGGGAGCTTTCGGCGCTAACGTCCTGACTTTC. Translating it yields CAIRGAFGANVLTF.

V is TRBV2 and J is TRBJ2-1; perhaps TRBD1 as D (5 bases). The CDR3 spans 14 residues. Germline CDR1 is SNHLY and CDR2 is FYNNEI. V was clipped by 4 bases and J by 7 bases, with 14 bases between them. CDR3 nucleotides: TGTGCCAGCAGTGTAATAGGGGCTATGAATGAGCAGTTCTTC. It encodes CASSVIGAMNEQFF. Using reference TRBV2 and TRBJ2-1 for the parts outside the CDR3, the full variable domain is EPEVTQTPSHQVTQMGQEVILRCVPISNHLYFYWYRQILGQKVEFLVSFYNNEISEKSEIFDDQFSVERPDGSNFTLKIRSTKLEDSAMYFCASSVIGAMNEQFFGPGTRLTVL.

The chain links TRBV6-1 to TRBJ2-7, with D possibly being TRBD2 (7 bases). Trimming stripped 3 bases from V and 2 bases from J, with 14 bases between. CDR1 and CDR2 from the germline V gene are MNHNS and SASEGT. This CDR3 spans 15 amino acids. CDR3 nucleotide sequence: TGTGCCAGCAGTGAGACGGGGGGCCGCGCCTACGAGCAGTACTTC. This encodes CASSETGGRAYEQYF.

The V gene is TRBV19, the J gene TRBJ2-5; D gene uncertain. The V end was cut by 6 bases, the J end by 5 bases, with 10 bases between. Per the germline V gene, CDR1 is LNHDA and CDR2 is SQIVND (reference sequence). This CDR3 has 12 residues. Here the CDR3 DNA reads TGTGCCAGTAGCCGAGGTCGGGAGACCCAGTACTTC. Encoded protein: CASSRGRETQYF.

The rearrangement links TRBV13 to TRBJ2-1, with 12 bases lining up with TRBD2. The ends lost 4 bases at V and 4 bases at J; junction bases unmatched: 5. The CDR3 spans 16 residues. Looked up from germline, CDR1 is PRHDT and CDR2 is FYEKMQ (reference sequence). The CDR3 spells CASSSGLAGRYNEQFF. DNA of the CDR3: TGTGCCAGCAGCTCCGGACTAGCGGGGAGGTACAATGAGCAGTTCTTC.

This chain links TRBV12-5 with TRBJ1-2, with D maybe TRBD1 (5 bases). Trimming took 11 bases from V and 8 from J, leaving 12 bases between them. This CDR3 has 10 amino acids. The germline V gene has CDR1 LGHNT and CDR2 FRNRAP. The CDR3 nucleotides are TGTGCTTCAAAGGGGCTAGGCTACACCTTC. Amino acid sequence: CASKGLGYTF.

To note about this clone: Other nucleotide sequences in the sample specify the same CDR3. The gene calls are TRBV25-1 and TRBJ1-6; no clear D. The CDR3 has 15 amino acids. Germline V lookup: CDR1 MGHDK, CDR2 SYGVNS. V was pared by 2 bases and J by 9 bases, with 14 bases between. The DNA for the CDR3 is TGTGCCAGCAGTGAAGAGTTCGTCCCGGGTTCACCCCTCCACTTT. Its translation: CASSEEFVPGSPLHF.

V and J are TRBV29-1 and TRBJ2-7, with 10 bases aligning to TRBD1. Trimming at V came to 3 bases and at J to 3 bases, leaving 5 bases not matched to a gene. CDR1 is SQVTM and CDR2 is ANQGSEA in the germline V gene. The CDR3 loop spans 14 amino acids. CDR3 protein: CSVDGGTGVYEQYF. The CDR3, as DNA: TGCAGCGTTGACGGAGGGACAGGGGTCTACGAGCAGTACTTC.

This clone is deemed medium-sized. The chain employs TRBV25-1 and TRBJ1-2; D ambiguous. The CDR3 has 12 residues. Between the trimmed V and J ends, which lost 7 bases and 5 bases, there was a span of 11 bases. Germline V gene data show CDR1 as MGHDK and CDR2 as SYGVNS. DNA for the CDR3: TGTGCCAGCATGAGTGGAGAATATGGCTACACCTTC. Protein: CASMSGEYGYTF.

This clone has only one observation. CDR3 amino acids: CASSLPTIYPTLRGHYEQYF. The CDR3 coding sequence is TGTGCCAGCAGCTTGCCCACCATTTATCCCACTCTCAGGGGGCACTACGAGCAGTACTTC. The genes are TRBV5-4 and TRBJ2-7; 8 bases line up with TRBD1. V lost 1 base, J lost 3 bases, and 21 bases stayed unmatched. The germline gives CDR1 SGHNT, CDR2 YYREEE (reference sequence). CDR3 length: 20 residues.

This chain connects TRBV4-3 to TRBJ2-7; maybe TRBD2 (5 bases). Trimming removed 0 bases at V and 0 bases at J, with 9 bases between. Germline loops: CDR1 LGHNA, CDR2 YSLEER. This CDR3 contains 15 residues. As DNA, the CDR3 is TGCGCCAGCAGCCAAGATCGGGGTTACTCCTACGAGCAGTACTTC. It codes for CASSQDRGYSYEQYF.

The sample holds a few counts of this clone. This chain links TRBV5-1 with TRBJ2-1; 12 nucleotides agree with TRBD2. CDR3 length: 15 residues. Germline V gene sequence: CDR1 SGHRS, CDR2 YFSETQ. Trimming cost V 3 bases and J 5 bases; bases outside gene matches: 3. CDR3 amino acids: CASSYRTSGDNEQFF. CDR3 in DNA: TGCGCCAGCAGCTATCGGACTAGCGGGGACAATGAGCAGTTCTTC.

This clone was seen a few times. This sequence joins TRBV28 and TRBJ2-2, with D possibly TRBD2 on 6 matching bases. CDR3 length equals 16 residues. In germline, CDR1 is MDHEN, CDR2 SYDVKM. Trimming took off 2 bases at V and 3 bases at J, with 13 bases between the two ends. CDR3 sequence: CASSLQSGWYTGELFF. The CDR3 region has the DNA TGTGCCAGCAGTTTACAGAGCGGGTGGTACACCGGGGAGCTGTTTTTT. The full variable domain, in which reference TRBV28 and TRBJ2-2 provide the parts outside the CDR3, is DVKVTQSSRYLVKRTGEKVFLECVQDMDHENMFWYRQDPGLGLRLIYFSYDVKMKEKGDIPEGYSVSREKKERFSLILESASTNQTSMYLCASSLQSGWYTGELFFGEGSRLTVL.

V and J are TRBV6-1 and TRBJ1-5; D is ambiguous. Trimming stripped 2 bases from V and 5 bases from J, with 7 bases between. Germline V gene data show CDR1 as MNHNS and CDR2 as SASEGT. The CDR3 covers 13 residues. The CDR3 sequence is CASSENSYQPQHF. The DNA for the CDR3 is TGTGCCAGCAGTGAAAACAGCTATCAGCCCCAGCATTTT.

The chain links TRBV7-2 to TRBJ1-2, with 7 bases matching TRBD1. The V gene end was trimmed by 0 bases and the J gene end by 4 bases; junction bases not matched to a gene: 8. Looked up from germline, CDR1 is SGHTA and CDR2 is FQGNSA. This CDR3 has 16 residues. The CDR3 region has the DNA TGTGCCAGCAGCTTAGCGGCGGCAGGGGGGTTCTATGGCTACACCTTC. Translating gives CASSLAAAGGFYGYTF.

This clone was picked up a small number of times. This chain uses TRBV29-1 with TRBJ1-1, with TRBD1 as a possible D gene (5 bases). There are 11 residues in the CDR3. From germline, CDR1 is SQVTM and CDR2 ANQGSEA. V lost 7 bases and J lost 9, with 15 bases in between. CDR3 nucleotide sequence: TGCAGCGGGGGTCGGGCAGGGCAAGCTTTCTTT. Its translation is CSGGRAGQAFF.

This clone was recorded a few times. The chain is built from TRBV6-5 and TRBJ2-1; D may be TRBD2 (6 bases). The V end lost 6 bases, the J end lost 0 bases, and 12 bases lay between the germline ends. Looked up from germline, CDR1 is MNHEY and CDR2 is SVGAGI. This CDR3 has 15 residues. As DNA, the CDR3 is TGTGCCAGCAGCCCCGGCGGGGTCTCCTACAATGAGCAGTTCTTC. Protein sequence: CASSPGGVSYNEQFF.

The rearrangement joins TRBV11-1 to TRBJ2-7; TRBD1 aligns across 9 bases. CDR1 is SGHAT and CDR2 is FQDESV in the germline V gene (reference sequence). V lost 6 bases, J lost 0 bases, and 0 bases stayed unmatched. The length of the CDR3 is 13 residues. CDR3 bases: TGTGCCAGCAGACAGGGGGCCTCCTACGAGCAGTACTTC. This translates into CASRQGASYEQYF.

The chain links TRBV7-2 to TRBJ1-1; TRBD1 matches 8 bases. With V trimmed by 4 bases and J by 5 bases, 6 bases remained unmatched. This CDR3 is 14 amino acids long. The germline V gene has CDR1 SGHTA and CDR2 FQGNSA. CDR3 amino acids: CASSSGQVLTEAFF. CDR3 nucleotide sequence: TGTGCCAGCAGCTCGGGACAGGTTCTAACTGAAGCTTTCTTT.

The chain is built from TRBV6-5 and TRBJ2-7; 8 positions agree with TRBD2. Looked up from germline, CDR1 is MNHEY and CDR2 is SVGAGI. The CDR3 length is 14 residues. With 6 bases clipped from V and 1 base from J, the junction kept 5 bases outside the gene matches. The CDR3 spells CASRHGGGSYEQYF. In DNA form, the CDR3 reads TGTGCCAGCAGACACGGGGGGGGGTCCTACGAGCAGTACTTC.

This chain joins TRBV25-1 and TRBJ1-4; 8 nucleotides agree with TRBD1. Trimming removed 2 bases from V and 10 bases from J; junction bases left unmatched: 12. The CDR3 runs 16 residues. In germline, CDR1 is MGHDK, CDR2 SYGVNS. The CDR3 sequence is CASSEQGARVEGKLFF. The CDR3 DNA is TGTGCCAGCAGTGAACAGGGGGCCCGGGTTGAGGGAAAACTGTTTTTT.